The entry below describes one TCR beta chain. This sample is part of a study of patients and donors after allogeneic stem cell transplantation. Using its own MiXCR run on the RT-PCR reads, TCRdb lists one record per CDR3 protein. Of more than 850,000 distinct CDR3 sequences listed, approximately 18% are singletons. Per the germline V gene, CDR1 is SGDLS and CDR2 is YYNGEE. V dropped 4 bases and J dropped 3 bases, with 17 bases sitting between them. CDR3 size: 15 residues. The sequence was collected from a human donor who was either an allogeneic HSCT recipient or a stem cell or donor lymphocyte infusion donor (not recorded which). It is not recorded whose cells these are; they may come from a transplant donor. The sequencing sample was made of blood, either unsorted or a sorted T cell fraction (not recorded which). The chain carries TRBV9 and TRBJ2-7; D remains unclear. The CDR3 DNA reads TGTGCCAGCAGCATCCACAGTTCAAGGGTCTACGAGCAGTACTTC. Translated: CASSIHSSRVYEQYF.